This T cell receptor (beta chain) emerged from a study of patients and donors after allogeneic stem cell transplantation. TCRdb used MiXCR to reprocess the RT-PCR reads, holding one entry per CDR3 protein. Among about a million distinct CDR3 sequences listed, 18% were seen once. The germline gives CDR1 SGHAT, CDR2 FQDESV (reference sequence). The CDR3 runs to 15 residues. V shed 4 bases and J shed 5 bases, with 12 bases lying between them. The sequenced sample consisted of blood, either unsorted or a sorted T cell fraction (not recorded which). The sequence derives from a human donor who was either an allogeneic HSCT recipient or a stem cell or donor lymphocyte infusion donor (not recorded which). It is not recorded whose cells these are; they may come from a transplant donor. The chain combines TRBV11-1 with TRBJ1-6; D gene ambiguous. The CDR3 DNA follows: TGTGCCAGCAGCTCCCGACCGATCCATAATTCACCCCTCCACTTT. This codes for CASSSRPIHNSPLHF.